The 19 T cell receptor beta chains listed next were all sequenced from one sample in a study of monozygotic twins with inflammatory bowel disease. One entry per CDR3 protein, without DNA, is what TCRdb gives after re-calling the 5' RACE reads. With around 220,000 distinct CDR3 sequences in the sample, the ten largest clones hold 7.5% to 8%. Material: blood. These receptors were collected from a human donor with ulcerative colitis or Crohn's disease, or a healthy co-twin of an affected twin (not recorded which).

The CDR3 sequence is CSARGTSGGVVYLNEQFF. The chain carries TRBV20-1 and TRBJ2-1; checking the TCRdb D call of TRBD2 is not possible without DNA. The CDR3 covers 18 residues. Per germline, CDR1 DFQATT and CDR2 SNEGSKA (reference sequence).

The V call is TRBV10-3, the J call TRBJ2-1; lacking DNA, the TRBD2 call made by TCRdb goes unchecked. CDR1 and CDR2 from the germline V gene are ENHRY and SYGVKD. The CDR3 runs to 16 residues. The CDR3 loop is CAISDSRDSGYNEQFF.

The chain carries TRBV29-1 and TRBJ1-2; checking the TCRdb D call of TRBD1 is not possible without DNA. Germline-derived CDR1 and CDR2 are SQVTM and ANQGSEA. This CDR3 is 12 amino acids long. CDR3 protein: CSVVSGFDGYTF.

This chain joins TRBV5-1 and TRBJ2-2; there is no DNA to check the TCRdb D call of TRBD2. Germline V gene lookup returns CDR1 SGHRS and CDR2 YFSETQ. The CDR3 is 15 residues long. This CDR3 reads CASSLGARGTGELFF.

The J gene is TRBJ2-7, the V gene TRBV6-1; TCRdb picks TRBD2, but there is no DNA to check that call. Germline CDR1 is MNHNS and CDR2 is SASEGT. The CDR3 has 15 residues. CDR3 loop: CASSDGLAETYEQYF.

The V gene is TRBV6-1, the J gene TRBJ2-7; TCRdb reports TRBD2, a call that lacks DNA to check it against. The germline V gene encodes CDR1 MNHNS and CDR2 SASEGT. The CDR3 runs 15 residues. The CDR3: CASSPLRGGGSEQYF.

V usage is TRBV20-1 and J usage is TRBJ2-3. The CDR3 is 13 residues long. Germline values: CDR1 DFQATT, CDR2 SNEGSKA (reference sequence). This CDR3 is CSARADGVDTQYF.

V and J are TRBV20-1 and TRBJ1-4. This CDR3 region has 16 residues. Per the germline V gene, CDR1 is DFQATT and CDR2 is SNEGSKA (reference sequence). This CDR3 reads CSARDPSSGGVEKLFF.

This sequence joins TRBV15 and TRBJ2-7. Looked up from germline, CDR1 is LNHNV and CDR2 is YYDKDF (reference sequence). The CDR3 extends over 12 amino acids. The CDR3 loop is CATSSADGEQYF.

V usage is TRBV4-1 and J usage is TRBJ2-3; the D call from TCRdb, TRBD1, cannot be confirmed without DNA. From germline, CDR1 is MGHRA and CDR2 YSYEKL. The CDR3 sequence is 15 residues long. CDR3 sequence reads: CASSDRDMGTDTQYF.

This chain links TRBV4-2 with TRBJ1-4; TCRdb's D call of TRBD1 is untestable without DNA. CDR3 length equals 20 residues. Germline V lookup: CDR1 LGHNA, CDR2 YNFKEQ. The CDR3 is CASSQDRDRGRGAANEKLFF.

This rearrangement joins TRBV30 to TRBJ1-1. This CDR3 is 13 amino acids long. From germline, CDR1 is GTSNPN and CDR2 SVGIG (reference sequence). Here the CDR3 reads CAWSLQMNTEAFF.

V is TRBV20-1 and J is TRBJ1-5; the TRBD1 assignment by TCRdb is unverifiable without DNA. CDR3 length equals 15 residues. The germline V gene encodes CDR1 DFQATT and CDR2 SNEGSKA (reference sequence). CDR3: CSASGGTGRNQPQHF.

V gene TRBV6-6 combines with J gene TRBJ1-5. Germline V CDR1 and CDR2: MNHNY, SVGAGI (reference sequence). There are 13 residues in the CDR3. CDR3 region: CASRIGLIQPQHF.

The gene calls are TRBV6-4 and TRBJ1-2; TCRdb gives TRBD1 as the D gene, but with no DNA this cannot be confirmed. The V gene's germline CDR1 is MRHNA and CDR2 SNTAGT. CDR3 length: 13 residues. This CDR3 is CASSAGQGYGYTF.

V is TRBV5-4 and J is TRBJ2-1; TCRdb calls TRBD2, which cannot be checked without DNA. The CDR3 spans 17 residues. Germline V lookup: CDR1 SGHNT, CDR2 YYREEE (reference sequence). CDR3 residues: CASSFRNGIKVIDEQFF.

The rearrangement uses TRBV18 and TRBJ1-4. CDR3 length: 15 amino acids. Germline V gene data show CDR1 as KGHSH and CDR2 as LQKENI. CDR3 amino acids: CASSPWDSLMKGLFF.

The V and J genes are TRBV9 and TRBJ2-5; the TCRdb D gene call, TRBD1, has no DNA to confirm it. CDR1 SGDLS and CDR2 YYNGEE come from the germline V gene. CDR3 size: 16 residues. This CDR3 is CASSVASGTFGETQYF.

CDR3: CASSLGLRASGELFF. The chain combines TRBV5-1 with TRBJ2-2. CDR1 is SGHRS and CDR2 is YFSETQ in the germline V gene. The CDR3 spans 15 residues.